These 4 T cell receptor beta chains were sequenced from one sample in a study of blood T cell repertoires in COVID-19. Sequencing was performed with immunoSEQ multiplex PCR; in TCRdb, only in-frame clones are kept and a portion is missing. The repertoire holds under 450,000 clones, with about 90% as singletons. Sequences were obtained from PBMCs or T cells enriched from blood (not recorded which). Every receptor here comes from a woman in her thirties who had recovered from COVID-19.

This clone has only one observation. The chain employs TRBV27 and TRBJ2-7; TRBD2 aligns across 8 bases. CDR1 MNHEY and CDR2 SMNVEV come from the germline V gene (reference sequence). V shed 2 bases and J 0 bases; nucleotides not matched to a gene: 6. The CDR3 contains 16 residues. CDR3 residues: CASSLIAGLSSYEQYF. The CDR3 bases are TGTGCCAGCAGTTTAATAGCGGGGTTAAGCTCCTACGAGCAGTACTTC.

V gene TRBV27 combines with J gene TRBJ2-7; a weak D match, TRBD1 (6 bases). CDR1 and CDR2 from the germline V gene are MNHEY and SMNVEV (reference sequence). The CDR3 runs 13 residues. V lost 6 bases and J 4 bases, leaving 13 bases between the germline ends. In DNA form, the CDR3 reads TGTGCCAGCAGGAAAACAGGGTTTTACGAGCAGTACTTC. Amino acid sequence: CASRKTGFYEQYF.

V usage is TRBV5-1 and J usage is TRBJ2-7; possible D gene TRBD2, 6 bases. CDR3 length equals 15 residues. Trimming took 0 bases from V and 2 from J, leaving 12 bases between them. The germline V gene has CDR1 SGHRS and CDR2 YFSETQ. In DNA form, the CDR3 reads TGCGCCAGCAGCTTGGACGCGGGGCGTCCCTACGAGCAGTACTTC. Its translation: CASSLDAGRPYEQYF.

The chain combines TRBV18 with TRBJ2-5; possibly TRBD1 for D (6 bases). Trimming pared 0 bases from V and 6 bases from J, leaving 14 bases between. The CDR3 runs 15 residues. Germline V lookup: CDR1 KGHSH, CDR2 LQKENI. The CDR3 reads CASSPPSTGWKTQYF. The CDR3 DNA reads as TGTGCCAGCTCACCACCGTCCACAGGGTGGAAGACCCAGTACTTC.